The rows below give T cell receptor beta chains drawn from one sample of a study of control samples from healthy donors and cancer patients. Sequencing was performed with immunoSEQ multiplex PCR; in TCRdb, only in-frame clones are kept and a portion is missing. The table shows around 100,000 clones, with roughly 94% occurring only once. Sequencing was performed on blood. These receptors were collected from a woman between 18 and 29 years old in good health. Both conserved end residues are part of each CDR3. Fields, in order: J gene, D gene, clone size, CDR3 length, V gene, CDR3 protein, CDR3 DNA. A D gene is named only where the DNA matches it firmly. Clone size is not always given. Where it is, it says once, few, many or a class for expanded clones.

J: TRBJ1-1; D: TRBD1; size: NA; length: 18; V: TRBV11-2; CDR3: CASSRLGTGAGMNTEAFF; DNA: TGTGCCAGCAGCAGACTTGGGACAGGGGCCGGGATGAACACTGAAGCTTTCTTT
J: TRBJ1-4; D: NA; size: few; length: 12; V: TRBV11-2; CDR3: CASSLWFEKLFF; DNA: TGTGCCAGCAGCTTATGGTTTGAAAAACTGTTTTTT
J: TRBJ1-1; D: TRBD1; size: NA; length: 10; V: TRBV20-1; CDR3: CSAGQLEAFF; DNA: TGCAGTGCGGGACAGTTAGAAGCTTTCTTT
J: TRBJ2-3; D: TRBD2; size: NA; length: 13; V: TRBV19; CDR3: CASSSGRGDTQYF; DNA: TGTGCCAGTAGTAGCGGGAGGGGAGATACGCAGTATTTT
J: TRBJ2-3; D: NA; size: NA; length: 15; V: TRBV7-3; CDR3: CASSLIGSPTDTQYF; DNA: TGTGCCAGCAGCTTGATCGGGAGCCCCACAGATACGCAGTATTTT
J: TRBJ2-1; D: NA; size: NA; length: 18; V: TRBV18; CDR3: CASSPAQQATLGYNEQFF; DNA: TGTGCCAGCTCACCCGCCCAACAGGCGACCTTAGGGTACAATGAGCAGTTCTTC
J: TRBJ2-2; D: NA; size: NA; length: 14; V: TRBV30; CDR3: CAWSITGYTGELFF; DNA: TGTGCCTGGAGCATAACAGGGTACACCGGGGAGCTGTTTTTT
J: TRBJ2-4; D: TRBD2; size: NA; length: 18; V: TRBV29-1; CDR3: CSVETGTSGSKAKNIQYF; DNA: TGCAGCGTAGAGACCGGGACTAGCGGGAGTAAGGCCAAAAACATTCAGTACTTC
J: TRBJ2-3; D: NA; size: NA; length: 12; V: TRBV5-1; CDR3: CASSLKSNTQYF; DNA: TGCGCCAGCAGCTTGAAGAGTAATACGCAGTATTTT
J: TRBJ2-3; D: TRBD2; size: NA; length: 16; V: TRBV7-2; CDR3: CASSLASLAGGYTQYF; DNA: TGTGCCAGCAGCTTAGCGTCCCTAGCGGGGGGCTATACGCAGTATTTT
J: TRBJ1-4; D: TRBD1; size: NA; length: 15; V: TRBV6-5; CDR3: CASSPDRVTNEKLFF; DNA: TGTGCCAGCAGCCCAGACAGGGTTACTAATGAAAAACTGTTTTTT
J: TRBJ1-5; D: NA; size: NA; length: 13; V: TRBV29-1; CDR3: CSVGIQGNQPQHF; DNA: TGCAGCGTTGGAATACAAGGCAATCAGCCCCAGCATTTT
J: TRBJ1-5; D: NA; size: NA; length: 14; V: TRBV27; CDR3: CASSFRESNQPQHF; DNA: TGTGCCAGCAGTTTCCGAGAGAGCAATCAGCCCCAGCATTTT
J: TRBJ2-2; D: NA; size: NA; length: 15; V: TRBV6-6; CDR3: CASSYSITNTGELFF; DNA: TGTGCCAGCAGTTACTCGATAACGAACACCGGGGAGCTGTTTTTT
J: TRBJ1-5; D: TRBD1; size: NA; length: 15; V: TRBV3-1/TRBV3-2; CDR3: CASSPRGFSNQPQHF; DNA: TGTGCCAGCAGCCCCAGGGGGTTTAGCAATCAGCCCCAGCATTTT
J: TRBJ2-7; D: NA; size: NA; length: 12; V: TRBV30; CDR3: CAWSAQSYEQYF; DNA: TGTGCCTGGAGTGCCCAGTCCTACGAGCAGTACTTC
J: TRBJ2-2; D: NA; size: NA; length: 15; V: TRBV25-1; CDR3: CASSEYQGRPGGLFF; DNA: TGTGCCAGCAGTGAATATCAGGGACGTCCTGGAGGGCTGTTTTTT
J: TRBJ2-7; D: NA; size: NA; length: 11; V: TRBV25-1; CDR3: CASSEWGEQYF; DNA: TGTGCCAGCAGTGAGTGGGGCGAGCAGTACTTC
J: TRBJ1-2; D: TRBD1; size: NA; length: 15; V: TRBV27; CDR3: CASSALRGRASGYTF; DNA: TGTGCCAGCAGTGCTCTCAGGGGGCGAGCCTCCGGCTACACCTTC
J: TRBJ1-4; D: NA; size: NA; length: 13; V: TRBV28; CDR3: CASSPGGGEKLFF; DNA: TGTGCCAGCAGCCCTGGCGGGGGAGAAAAACTGTTTTTT
J: TRBJ1-2; D: NA; size: many; length: 15; V: TRBV4-1; CDR3: CASSPIRTANYGYTF; DNA: TGCGCCAGCAGCCCAATTCGGACAGCTAACTATGGCTACACCTTC
J: TRBJ2-1; D: TRBD2; size: NA; length: 18; V: TRBV6-2/TRBV6-3; CDR3: CASSWGLAGETLRGEQFF; DNA: TGTGCCAGCAGTTGGGGACTAGCGGGAGAAACCCTCCGGGGTGAGCAGTTCTTC
J: TRBJ1-1; D: TRBD1; size: NA; length: 15; V: TRBV27; CDR3: CASSSGQGWYTEAFF; DNA: TGTGCCAGCAGTTCCGGACAGGGTTGGTACACTGAAGCTTTCTTT
J: TRBJ2-3; D: NA; size: NA; length: 19; V: TRBV7-2; CDR3: CASSLAKLKGEVGTDTQYF; DNA: TGTGCCAGCAGCTTAGCGAAGTTGAAGGGGGAAGTTGGCACAGATACGCAGTATTTT
J: TRBJ2-6; D: NA; size: once; length: 17; V: TRBV6-6; CDR3: CASSLESIISGANVLTF; DNA: TGTGCCAGCAGTCTCGAATCTATAATATCTGGGGCCAACGTCCTGACTTTC
J: TRBJ1-1; D: NA; size: NA; length: 14; V: TRBV25-1; CDR3: CASSPQGRNTEAFF; DNA: TGTGCCAGCAGTCCACAGGGCAGGAACACTGAAGCTTTCTTT
J: TRBJ1-5; D: TRBD1; size: NA; length: 14; V: TRBV2; CDR3: CASSRDRGGWPQHF; DNA: TGTGCCAGCAGTAGAGACAGGGGAGGGTGGCCCCAGCATTTT
J: TRBJ1-2; D: TRBD1; size: NA; length: 15; V: TRBV7-6; CDR3: CASSLRGQPGYGYTF; DNA: TGTGCCAGCAGCCTCCGGGGACAGCCGGGCTATGGCTACACCTTC
J: TRBJ2-5; D: TRBD2; size: NA; length: 15; V: TRBV20-1; CDR3: CSASGLAAIQETQYF; DNA: TGCAGTGCTAGTGGACTAGCGGCCATCCAAGAGACCCAGTACTTC
J: TRBJ2-2; D: TRBD2; size: NA; length: 16; V: TRBV19; CDR3: CASSRRLAGDTGELFF; DNA: TGTGCCAGTAGCCGTCGACTAGCGGGGGACACCGGGGAGCTGTTTTTT
J: TRBJ1-5; D: NA; size: NA; length: 13; V: TRBV28; CDR3: CASSPDSNQPQHF; DNA: TGTGCCAGCAGCCCGGACAGCAATCAGCCCCAGCATTTT
J: TRBJ1-4; D: NA; size: NA; length: 15; V: TRBV27; CDR3: CASSLGGEHWEKLFF; DNA: TGTGCCAGCAGTTTGGGGGGGGAACATTGGGAAAAACTGTTTTTT
J: TRBJ2-7; D: NA; size: NA; length: 14; V: TRBV7-9; CDR3: CASSPNRPPYEQYF; DNA: TGTGCCAGCAGCCCAAACAGGCCCCCTTACGAGCAGTACTTC
J: TRBJ1-5; D: TRBD1; size: NA; length: 18; V: TRBV27; CDR3: CASSLYGTEADSNQPQHF; DNA: TGTGCCAGCAGTTTATACGGGACAGAGGCTGATAGCAATCAGCCCCAGCATTTT
J: TRBJ1-4; D: NA; size: NA; length: 14; V: TRBV27; CDR3: CASSFVTKDEKLFF; DNA: TGTGCCAGCAGTTTCGTGACAAAGGATGAAAAACTGTTTTTT
J: TRBJ2-6; D: NA; size: NA; length: 15; V: TRBV5-4; CDR3: CASREFYSGANVLTF; DNA: TGTGCCAGCCGGGAGTTTTACTCTGGGGCCAACGTCCTGACTTTC
J: TRBJ2-2; D: NA; size: NA; length: 16; V: TRBV3-1/TRBV3-2; CDR3: CASSQGSAEYTGELFF; DNA: TGTGCCAGCAGCCAAGGGTCTGCGGAATACACCGGGGAGCTGTTTTTT
J: TRBJ1-5; D: NA; size: NA; length: 14; V: TRBV6-2/TRBV6-3; CDR3: CASSRGYSNQPQHF; DNA: TGTGCCAGCAGCCGCGGGTATAGCAATCAGCCCCAGCATTTT
J: TRBJ1-5; D: TRBD1; size: NA; length: 15; V: TRBV6-6; CDR3: CASRAPGQSNQPQHF; DNA: TGTGCCAGCAGAGCACCGGGACAGTCAAATCAGCCCCAGCATTTT
J: TRBJ2-5; D: TRBD2; size: NA; length: 16; V: TRBV7-9; CDR3: CASSFPGTSGRETQYF; DNA: TGTGCCAGCAGCTTTCCCGGGACTAGCGGGCGCGAGACCCAGTACTTC
J: TRBJ1-3; D: NA; size: NA; length: 16; V: TRBV15; CDR3: CATSRVPRVARNTIYF; DNA: TGTGCCACCAGCAGAGTCCCGCGAGTGGCCAGGAACACCATATATTTT
J: TRBJ2-4; D: TRBD1; size: NA; length: 18; V: TRBV5-5; CDR3: CASSFSGQGRSAKNIQYF; DNA: TGTGCCAGCAGCTTTTCGGGACAGGGACGGTCAGCCAAAAACATTCAGTACTTC
J: TRBJ1-4; D: NA; size: NA; length: 15; V: TRBV15; CDR3: CATSTDTPTNEKLFF; DNA: TGTGCCACCAGCACTGACACACCAACTAATGAAAAACTGTTTTTT
J: TRBJ2-1; D: TRBD1; size: NA; length: 15; V: TRBV19; CDR3: CASSSGQNSYNEQFF; DNA: TGTGCCAGTAGTTCGGGACAGAACTCCTACAATGAGCAGTTCTTC
J: TRBJ1-5; D: NA; size: NA; length: 13; V: TRBV9; CDR3: CASSVGAGQPQHF; DNA: TGTGCCAGCAGCGTAGGGGCGGGTCAGCCCCAGCATTTT
J: TRBJ1-6; D: TRBD1; size: NA; length: 15; V: TRBV11-3; CDR3: CASSLRDRVNSPLHF; DNA: TGTGCCAGCAGCTTACGCGACAGGGTCAATTCACCCCTCCACTTT
J: TRBJ1-1; D: NA; size: NA; length: 16; V: TRBV4-1; CDR3: CASSQVTGGENTEAFF; DNA: TGCGCCAGCAGCCAAGTGACGGGGGGGGAGAACACTGAAGCTTTCTTT
J: TRBJ2-1; D: NA; size: NA; length: 15; V: TRBV15; CDR3: CATKLPGRQYNEQFF; DNA: TGTGCCACCAAACTACCGGGACGGCAATACAATGAGCAGTTCTTC
J: TRBJ2-7; D: NA; size: NA; length: 15; V: TRBV9; CDR3: CASSRMGGAAYEQYF; DNA: TGTGCCAGCAGCCGGATGGGGGGGGCGGCCTACGAGCAGTACTTC
J: TRBJ1-2; D: NA; size: NA; length: 14; V: TRBV6-4; CDR3: CASKTGSPNYGYTF; DNA: TGTGCCAGCAAAACCGGGTCTCCCAACTATGGCTACACCTTC
J: TRBJ1-1; D: NA; size: NA; length: 16; V: TRBV5-6; CDR3: CASSFKGGAVTSEAFF; DNA: TGTGCCAGCAGCTTCAAGGGGGGGGCGGTCACCTCTGAAGCTTTCTTT
J: TRBJ2-2; D: TRBD1; size: NA; length: 14; V: TRBV30; CDR3: CAWGTGTGSGELFF; DNA: TGTGCCTGGGGTACCGGGACAGGGTCCGGGGAGCTGTTTTTT
J: TRBJ1-5; D: NA; size: few; length: 14; V: TRBV2; CDR3: CASSAEAGNQPQHF; DNA: TGTGCCAGCAGTGCAGAGGCAGGCAATCAGCCCCAGCATTTT